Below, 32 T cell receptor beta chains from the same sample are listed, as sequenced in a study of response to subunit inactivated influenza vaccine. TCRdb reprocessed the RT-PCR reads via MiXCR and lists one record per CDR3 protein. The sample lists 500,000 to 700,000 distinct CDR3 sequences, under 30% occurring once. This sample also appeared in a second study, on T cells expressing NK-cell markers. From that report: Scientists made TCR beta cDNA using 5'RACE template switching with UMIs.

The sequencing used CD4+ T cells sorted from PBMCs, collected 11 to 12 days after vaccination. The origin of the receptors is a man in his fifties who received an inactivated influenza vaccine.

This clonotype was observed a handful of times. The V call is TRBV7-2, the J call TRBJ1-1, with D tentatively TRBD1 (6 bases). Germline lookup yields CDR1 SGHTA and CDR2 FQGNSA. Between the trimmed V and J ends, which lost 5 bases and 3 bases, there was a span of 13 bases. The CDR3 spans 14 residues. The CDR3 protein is CASSTRAGDTEAFF. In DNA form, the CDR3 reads TGTGCCAGCAGCACACGCGCAGGGGACACTGAAGCTTTCTTT.

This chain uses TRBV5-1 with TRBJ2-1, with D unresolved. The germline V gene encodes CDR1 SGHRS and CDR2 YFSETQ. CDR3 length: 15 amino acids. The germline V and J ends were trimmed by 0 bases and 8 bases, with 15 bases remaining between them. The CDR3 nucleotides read TGCGCCAGCAGCTTGGCCGACATCCCTGGGGATGAGCAGTTCTTC. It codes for CASSLADIPGDEQFF.

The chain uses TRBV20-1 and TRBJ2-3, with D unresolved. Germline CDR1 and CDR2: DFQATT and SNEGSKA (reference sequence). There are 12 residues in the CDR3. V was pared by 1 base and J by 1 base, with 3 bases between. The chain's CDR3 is CSARVRTDTQYF. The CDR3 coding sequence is TGCAGTGCTAGAGTTCGCACAGATACGCAGTATTTT.

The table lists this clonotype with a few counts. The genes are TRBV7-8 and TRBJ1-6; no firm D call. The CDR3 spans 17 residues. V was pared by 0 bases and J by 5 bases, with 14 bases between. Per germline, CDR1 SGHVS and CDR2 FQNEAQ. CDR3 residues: CASSLAYGYQDNSPLHF. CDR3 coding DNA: TGTGCCAGCAGCTTAGCGTACGGCTATCAGGATAATTCACCCCTCCACTTT.

DNA for the CDR3: TGTGCCATCAGGGCGGACCCCCAGGAGACCCAGTACTTC. Residues: CAIRADPQETQYF. The chain uses TRBV10-3 and TRBJ2-5; no definite D call. The length of the CDR3 is 13 residues. The germline V and J ends were trimmed by 6 bases and 5 bases, with 13 bases remaining between them. Germline CDR1 is ENHRY and CDR2 is SYGVKD.

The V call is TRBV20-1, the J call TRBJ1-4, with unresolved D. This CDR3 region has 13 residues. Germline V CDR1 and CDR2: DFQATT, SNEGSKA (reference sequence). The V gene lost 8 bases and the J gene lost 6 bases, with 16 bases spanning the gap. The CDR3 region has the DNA TGCAGTCCCCTCGGGGTGGGTGATGAAAAACTGTTTTTT. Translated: CSPLGVGDEKLFF.

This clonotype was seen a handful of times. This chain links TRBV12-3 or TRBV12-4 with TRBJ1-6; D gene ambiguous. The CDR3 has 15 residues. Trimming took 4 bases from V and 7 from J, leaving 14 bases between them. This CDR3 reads CASSSGLVGNSPLHF. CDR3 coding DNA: TGTGCCAGCAGTTCCGGACTGGTTGGGAATTCACCCCTCCACTTT.

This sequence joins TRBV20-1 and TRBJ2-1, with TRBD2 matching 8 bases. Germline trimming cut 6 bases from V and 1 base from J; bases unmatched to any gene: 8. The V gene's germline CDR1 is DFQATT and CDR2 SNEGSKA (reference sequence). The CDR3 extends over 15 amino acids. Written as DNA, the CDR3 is TGCAGTGCGGACGGGGGGGCCCTATCCTACAATGAGCAGTTCTTC. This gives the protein CSADGGALSYNEQFF.

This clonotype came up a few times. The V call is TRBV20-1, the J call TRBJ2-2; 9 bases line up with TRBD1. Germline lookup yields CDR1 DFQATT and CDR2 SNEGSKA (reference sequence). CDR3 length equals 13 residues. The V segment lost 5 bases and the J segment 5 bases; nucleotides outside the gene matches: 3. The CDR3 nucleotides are TGCAGTGCTGACAGGGGGAATACCGGGGAGCTGTTTTTT. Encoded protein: CSADRGNTGELFF.

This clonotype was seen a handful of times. Here the CDR3 DNA reads TGTGCCACCAGCAGAGCGCAGGGTCCCTACGAGCAGTACTTC. Residues: CATSRAQGPYEQYF. V usage is TRBV15 and J usage is TRBJ2-7; TRBD1 is a possible D gene (5 bases). Germline CDR1 and CDR2: LNHNV and YYDKDF (reference sequence). This CDR3 contains 14 residues. The V end was cut by 1 base, the J end by 2 bases, with 9 bases between.

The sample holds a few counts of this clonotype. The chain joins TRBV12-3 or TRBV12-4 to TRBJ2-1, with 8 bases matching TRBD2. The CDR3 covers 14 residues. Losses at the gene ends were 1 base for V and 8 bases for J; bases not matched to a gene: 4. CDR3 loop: CASSLGASGHEQFF. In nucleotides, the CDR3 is TGTGCCAGCAGTTTAGGTGCTAGCGGGCATGAGCAGTTCTTC.

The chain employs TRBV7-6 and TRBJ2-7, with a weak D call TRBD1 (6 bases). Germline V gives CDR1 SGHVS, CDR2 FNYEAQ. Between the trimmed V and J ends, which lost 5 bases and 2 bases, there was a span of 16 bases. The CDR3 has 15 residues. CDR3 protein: CASSRTGTKAYEQYF. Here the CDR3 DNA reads TGTGCCAGCAGCCGAACCGGGACAAAAGCCTACGAGCAGTACTTC.

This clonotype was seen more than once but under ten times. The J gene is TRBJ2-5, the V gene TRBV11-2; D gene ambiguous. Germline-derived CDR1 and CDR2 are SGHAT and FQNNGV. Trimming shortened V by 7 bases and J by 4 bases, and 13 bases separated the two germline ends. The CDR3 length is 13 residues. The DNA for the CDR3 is TGTGCCAGCATCCGGGCCCTGGGAGAGACCCAGTACTTC. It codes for CASIRALGETQYF.

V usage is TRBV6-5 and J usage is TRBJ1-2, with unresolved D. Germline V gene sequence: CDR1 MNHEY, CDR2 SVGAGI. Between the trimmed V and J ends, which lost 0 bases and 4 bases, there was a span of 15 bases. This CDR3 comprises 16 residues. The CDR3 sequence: CASSYSPQGRRYGYTF. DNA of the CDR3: TGTGCCAGCAGTTACTCCCCCCAAGGGCGGCGCTATGGCTACACCTTC.

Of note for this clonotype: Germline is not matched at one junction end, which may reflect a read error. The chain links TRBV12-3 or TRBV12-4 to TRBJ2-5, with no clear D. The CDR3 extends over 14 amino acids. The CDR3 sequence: CASSAQISQATQYF. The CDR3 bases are TGTGCCAGCAGTGCACAGATTTCACAAGCGACCCAGTACTTC.

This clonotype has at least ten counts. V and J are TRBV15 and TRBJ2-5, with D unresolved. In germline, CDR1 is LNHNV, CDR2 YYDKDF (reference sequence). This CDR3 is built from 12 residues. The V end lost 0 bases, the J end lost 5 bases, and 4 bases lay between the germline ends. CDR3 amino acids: CATSRDVETQYF. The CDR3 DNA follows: TGTGCCACCAGCAGAGATGTCGAGACCCAGTACTTC.

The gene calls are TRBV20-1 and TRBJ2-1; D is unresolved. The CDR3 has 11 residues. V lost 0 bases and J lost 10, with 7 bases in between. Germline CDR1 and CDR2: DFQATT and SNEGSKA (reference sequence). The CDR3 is CSARDRLEQFF. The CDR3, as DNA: TGCAGTGCTAGAGACCGGTTAGAGCAGTTCTTC.

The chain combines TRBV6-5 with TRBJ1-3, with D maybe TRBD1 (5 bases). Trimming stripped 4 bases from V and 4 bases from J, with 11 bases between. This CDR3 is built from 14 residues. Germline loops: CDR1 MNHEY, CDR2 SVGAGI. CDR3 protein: CASSSDTGGNTIYF. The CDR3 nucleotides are TGTGCCAGCAGTTCGGACACCGGGGGAAACACCATATATTTT.

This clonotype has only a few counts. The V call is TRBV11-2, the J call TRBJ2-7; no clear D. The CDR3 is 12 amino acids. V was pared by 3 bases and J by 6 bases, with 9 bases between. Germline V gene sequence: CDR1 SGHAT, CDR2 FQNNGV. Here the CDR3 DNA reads TGTGCCAGCAGCTTCTACGAAGGCGAGCAGTACTTC. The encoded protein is CASSFYEGEQYF.

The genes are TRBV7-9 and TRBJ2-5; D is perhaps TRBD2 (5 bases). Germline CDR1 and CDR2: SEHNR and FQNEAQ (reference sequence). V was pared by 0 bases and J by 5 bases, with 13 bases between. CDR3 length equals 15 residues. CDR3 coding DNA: TGTGCCAGCAGCTTAGCGGGCGGAGGTCGGGAGACCCAGTACTTC. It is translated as CASSLAGGGRETQYF.

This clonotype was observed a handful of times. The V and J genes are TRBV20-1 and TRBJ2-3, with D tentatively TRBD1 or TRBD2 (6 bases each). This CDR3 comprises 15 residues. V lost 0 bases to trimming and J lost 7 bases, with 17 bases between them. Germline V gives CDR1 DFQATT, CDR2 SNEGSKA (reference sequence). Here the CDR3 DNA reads TGCAGTGCTAGAGATCGTAAACCTCGGGGGCATACGCAGTATTTT. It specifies CSARDRKPRGHTQYF.

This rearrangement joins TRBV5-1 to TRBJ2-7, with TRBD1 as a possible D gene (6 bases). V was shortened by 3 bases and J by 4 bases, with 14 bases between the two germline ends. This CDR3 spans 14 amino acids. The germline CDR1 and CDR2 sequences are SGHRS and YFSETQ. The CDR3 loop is CASSSDSFGYEQYF. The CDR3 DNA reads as TGCGCCAGCAGCTCGGACAGCTTTGGGTACGAGCAGTACTTC.

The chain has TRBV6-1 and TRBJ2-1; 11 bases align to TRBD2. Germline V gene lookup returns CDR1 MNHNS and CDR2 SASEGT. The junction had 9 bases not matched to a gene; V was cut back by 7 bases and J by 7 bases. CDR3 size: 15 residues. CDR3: CASTQLAGAGNEQFF. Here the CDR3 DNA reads TGTGCCAGCACCCAACTAGCGGGAGCTGGTAATGAGCAGTTCTTC.

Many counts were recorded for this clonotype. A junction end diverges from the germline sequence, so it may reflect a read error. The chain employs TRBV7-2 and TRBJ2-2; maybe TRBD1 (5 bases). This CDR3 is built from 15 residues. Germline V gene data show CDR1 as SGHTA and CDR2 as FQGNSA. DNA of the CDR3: TGCGCCAGCAGCTTGGTCCAGGGAAACACCGGGGAGCTGTTTTTT. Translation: CASSLVQGNTGELFF.

The CDR3 bases are TGTGCCAGCAGTTCTCTTCGGGACAGGGGGGCCGAGCAGTACTTC. This encodes CASSSLRDRGAEQYF. This rearrangement joins TRBV12-3 or TRBV12-4 to TRBJ2-7; 11 bases line up with TRBD1. J lost 6 bases, V lost 4 bases, and 8 bases had no gene match. The CDR3 runs 15 residues.

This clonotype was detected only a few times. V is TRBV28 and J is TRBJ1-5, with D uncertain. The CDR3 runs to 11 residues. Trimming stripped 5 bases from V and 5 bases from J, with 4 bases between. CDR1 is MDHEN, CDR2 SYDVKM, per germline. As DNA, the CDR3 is TGTGCCAGCAGTGGGTATCAGCCCCAGCATTTT. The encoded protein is CASSGYQPQHF.

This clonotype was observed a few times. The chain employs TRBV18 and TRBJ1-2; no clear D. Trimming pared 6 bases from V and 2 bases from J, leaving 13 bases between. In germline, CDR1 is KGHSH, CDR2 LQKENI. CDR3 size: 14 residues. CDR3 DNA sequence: TGTGCCAGCTCCGCTGCAGTGGCGAACTATGGCTACACCTTC. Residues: CASSAAVANYGYTF.

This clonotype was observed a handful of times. The CDR3, as DNA: TGTGCCAGCAGGGGGACAGGGGGTTTTGAGACCCAGTACTTC. Amino acids: CASRGTGGFETQYF. The V and J genes are TRBV28 and TRBJ2-5; 11 bases fit TRBD1. V shed 6 bases and J 5 bases; nucleotides not matched to a gene: 5. Per the germline V gene, CDR1 is MDHEN and CDR2 is SYDVKM. This CDR3 has 14 amino acids.

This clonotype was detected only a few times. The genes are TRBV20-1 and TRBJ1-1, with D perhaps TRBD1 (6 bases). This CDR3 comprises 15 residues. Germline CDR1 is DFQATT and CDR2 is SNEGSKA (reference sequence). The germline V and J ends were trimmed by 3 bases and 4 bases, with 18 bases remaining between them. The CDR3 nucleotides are TGCAGTGCTAGGCCCTCGGGGGCAGGGCGCACTGAAGCTTTCTTT. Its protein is CSARPSGAGRTEAFF.

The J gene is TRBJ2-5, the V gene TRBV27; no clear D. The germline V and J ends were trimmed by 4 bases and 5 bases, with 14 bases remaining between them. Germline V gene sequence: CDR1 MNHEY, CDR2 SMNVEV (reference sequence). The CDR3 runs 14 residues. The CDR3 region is CASSSVLPGETQYF. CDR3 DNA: TGTGCCAGCAGTTCGGTCCTCCCGGGTGAGACCCAGTACTTC.

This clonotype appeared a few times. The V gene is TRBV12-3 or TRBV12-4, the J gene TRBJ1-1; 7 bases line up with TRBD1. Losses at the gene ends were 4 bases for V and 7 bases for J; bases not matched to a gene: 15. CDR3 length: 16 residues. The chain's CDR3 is CASSSKGGPLWGEAFF. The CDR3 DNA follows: TGTGCCAGCAGTTCGAAAGGGGGCCCCCTATGGGGTGAAGCTTTCTTT.

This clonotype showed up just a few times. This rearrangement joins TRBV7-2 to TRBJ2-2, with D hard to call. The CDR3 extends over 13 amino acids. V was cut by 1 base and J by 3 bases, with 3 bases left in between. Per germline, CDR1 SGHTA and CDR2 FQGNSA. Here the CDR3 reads CASSLVYTGELFF. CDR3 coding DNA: TGTGCCAGCAGCTTAGTATACACCGGGGAGCTGTTTTTT.